The TCR beta chain described here comes from a study of T cell responses to AZD1222 COVID-19 vaccine. Broader study findings: Only 5 or 6 individuals given AZD1222 were seropositive at baseline. Vaccine-related CD4 TCRs covered spike, predominating at 160-218 and 743-854.

The V and J ends lost 1 base and 0 bases respectively, with 7 bases between them. CDR3 length: 15 residues. Germline CDR1 reads SEHNR; CDR2 reads FQNEAQ (reference sequence). TCRdb keeps only in-frame clones here, not all; method: immunoSEQ multiplex PCR. The data show fewer than 50,000 clones, with about four fifths seen just once and less than 25% held by the top ten. For this clone: Antigen unknown.

V usage is TRBV7-9 and J usage is TRBJ1-5, with D unresolved. The sequence came from an adult who received the MenACWY meningococcal vaccine as a control. Sequencing used peripheral blood, obtained 28 days after the second dose of the MenACWY control vaccine. The CDR3 sequence: CASSLGRYSNQPQHF. The CDR3 nucleotides read TGTGCCAGCAGCTTAGGCAGATATAGCAATCAGCCCCAGCATTTT.